This T cell receptor beta chain is from a study of neurological immune-mediated disorders. Whole-study results and caveats: Multiple sclerosis was found to have the least TCR clonal expansion, below healthy controls, and HTLV-1-associated myelopathy the most.

Ten or more counts support this clonotype. The antigen is unknown. V lost 0 bases, J lost 7 bases, and 5 bases stayed unmatched. CDR3 length: 16 residues. Germline V CDR1 and CDR2: MNHEY, SVGEGT. The cDNA was generated by 5'RACE with 10-nucleotide random UMIs. In TCRdb, the 5' RACE reads were re-called with MiXCR into one record per CDR3 protein. In the table there are some 100,000 distinct CDR3 sequences, 13% of which are singletons. Specified time point: longitudinal time-point 2. PBMCs numbering 2 million and stored at -80 C yielded the unsorted libraries. The TCR originated in a female donor with HTLV-1-associated myelopathy (HAM/TSP). The chain has TRBV6-2 or TRBV6-3 and TRBJ2-1; 11 bases fit TRBD2. The sequenced sample was PBMCs. The CDR3 reads CASSYSTSGGRNEQFF. The CDR3 bases are TGTGCCAGCAGTTACTCAACTAGCGGGGGCCGGAATGAGCAGTTCTTC.